The rows below give T cell receptor beta chains drawn from one sample of a study of shared clonotypes between healthy human individuals. Libraries were prepared by immunoSEQ multiplex PCR; TCRdb keeps only in-frame clonotypes and omits some of them. The sample lists about 1 million clones, 75% to 85% occurring once. The sequenced sample consisted of memory CD4+ T cells from PBMCs. The receptors stem from a young man in good health. Some clones in this sample may be carry-over from other donors' samples. The conserved cysteine and the conserved F or W are not part of the CDR3 here. Fields, in order: V gene, CDR3 length, clone size, D gene, CDR3 protein. A D gene is named only where the DNA matches it firmly. Clone size is not always given. Where it is, it says once, few, many or a class for expanded clones.

TRBV28 | 11 | few | . | ASSLSQTYEQY
TRBV9 | 14 | few | TRBD1 | ASSASPGQEGTEAF
TRBV28 | 16 | few | . | ASSPNLSPGRSSYEQY
TRBV28 | 13 | . | . | ASSRTLHEYNEQF
TRBV19 | 14 | . | TRBD2 | ASSEPRTSGSYEQY
TRBV5-1 | 12 | few | TRBD1 | ASSSGTGRETQY
TRBV5-1 | 12 | . | . | ASSPLSANTEAF
TRBV5-1 | 12 | . | . | ASTPYGLNTEAF
TRBV6-1 | 11 | . | . | ASSPVHYNEQF
TRBV2 | 12 | . | TRBD1 | ASSLRTGWYEQY
TRBV10-3 | 14 | . | . | AISDSSRGDPYEQY
TRBV30 | 11 | . | TRBD2 | AWVLAGADTQY
TRBV5-1 | 12 | . | . | ASSLGEIQETQY
TRBV5-1 | 13 | . | TRBD1 | ASCQGDPSTDTQY
TRBV4-2 | 13 | . | . | ASSLGRTGLTEAF
TRBV5-1 | 13 | once | TRBD2 | ASSSGLAGPYEQY
TRBV5-1 | 14 | . | . | ASSLAGNGGYYEQY
TRBV28 | 10 | . | . | ASSETDYGYT
TRBV28 | 13 | few | . | ASSFLTATNEKLF
TRBV30 | 12 | . | . | AWTSPAAGNTIY
TRBV2 | 10 | . | . | ASSPPGVGPY
TRBV28 | 13 | . | TRBD2 | ASSLAGIKQETQY
TRBV2 | 10 | . | . | ASSSDTNIQY
TRBV10-3 | 12 | . | TRBD2 | AISAAGGWNEQF
TRBV6-5 | 13 | . | TRBD1 | ASSSRTGGRETQY
TRBV18 | 9 | . | . | ASSAGYEQY
TRBV2 | 13 | . | . | ASSDVDLGGYGYT
TRBV5-4 | 12 | few | . | ASRLDQGSETQY
TRBV15 | 13 | . | . | ATSSSQRADNEQF
TRBV4-2 | 14 | few | TRBD2 | ASSQDEASGRYEQY
TRBV7-9 | 15 | . | TRBD2 | ASSLGRLAFSYNEQF
TRBV5-1 | 12 | . | . | ASNPGHPEGIQY
TRBV6-5 | 12 | . | TRBD1 | ASRDRGGQQPQH
TRBV11-3 | 13 | once | TRBD1 | ASSSRQGIGETQY
TRBV5-1 | 13 | . | . | ASSLVEVLGETQY
TRBV5-6 | 10 | . | . | ASSLSRDSSY
TRBV28 | 13 | . | . | ASSPPRTGSYEQY
TRBV2 | 12 | . | . | ASKRKQVPGELF
TRBV28 | 15 | . | . | ASRSGGARGTNQPQH
TRBV11-2 | 13 | . | . | ASSLGGVGGREQY
TRBV6-6 | 11 | . | TRBD1 | ASSPRGQAEAF
TRBV28 | 12 | few | . | AATGTANTGELF
TRBV6-1 | 15 | . | . | ASSEASAGSSNQPQH
TRBV28 | 11 | . | . | ASNTGSVYGYT
TRBV6-6 | 14 | . | . | ASRTTGTDSNQPQH
TRBV2 | 11 | . | TRBD2 | ASGTSGYNEQF
TRBV5-1 | 9 | . | . | ASSLEGTQY
TRBV4-1 | 14 | . | TRBD1 | ASSQGLDRSTDTQY
TRBV4-3 | 18 | . | TRBD2 | ASSQALYLTSGRVPDTQY
TRBV2 | 12 | . | . | ASSPGESGYGYT
TRBV4-1 | 11 | . | . | ASSQDRDPEAF
TRBV5-4 | 12 | many | TRBD2 | ASSPKGGSDTQY
TRBV28 | 13 | . | TRBD1 | ASSSWTGGHYGYT